The text below deals with one TCR beta chain. Its antigen is not identified. 13 Jbeta primers and 60 Vbeta primers were used for the PCR. The protocol was immunoSEQ multiplex PCR, while the TCRdb copy is restricted to in-frame clones and leaves out a portion. The sample includes 65,000 to 70,000 clones, more than 80% of them seen just once. Healthy bone marrow donors formed the donor group. The source of the sample is a study of cytomegalovirus exposure and HLA in healthy donors. For the study at large: There were fewer than 130 million unique TCR beta sequences, drawn from 200 million or so T cells, in an earlier analysis. General study points: At a 0.05 false discovery rate, a later analysis found approximately 17,000 TCR beta sequences to be associated with HLA alleles.

Germline CDR1 GTSNPN, CDR2 SVGIG (reference sequence). The CDR3 has 14 amino acids. Trimming shortened V by 0 bases and J by 0 bases, and 9 bases separated the two germline ends. The gene calls are TRBV30 and TRBJ2-7; no clear D. This sequence originates from a woman aged 30 to 39 in good health and CMV-seropositive. The sequenced sample was PBMCs. The CDR3 bases are TGTGCCTGGAGTGTACTTGTCAACTCCTACGAGCAGTACTTC. This codes for CAWSVLVNSYEQYF.